These 22 T cell receptor beta chains were all obtained from the same sample, sequenced in a study of blood T cell repertoires in COVID-19 (dated by TCRdb to 2018 to 2020). Libraries were built with the immunoSEQ multiplex PCR assay. TCRdb took over this immuneACCESS table, retaining in-frame rearrangements with V and J assigned. Such tables are incomplete; in checked studies, under half of the missing clones stem from an unresolved V gene, and the remainder is unexplained. The sample table shows about 170,000 clones, and over 70% are seen once. The ten biggest clones cover 2.9% of the sample. Specimen: peripheral blood. Receptors originate from a woman aged 60-75 years with acute or convalescent COVID-19.

On this clone: This CDR3 is also generated by other DNA sequences in the sample. This sequence joins TRBV9 and TRBJ1-1; weak D call: TRBD1 (5 bases). Germline V gene sequence: CDR1 SGDLS, CDR2 YYNGEE. V was trimmed by 1 base and J by 2 bases, leaving 6 bases between them. The CDR3 loop spans 13 amino acids. The CDR3 reads CASSVRGNTEAFF. CDR3 DNA sequence: TGTGCCAGCAGCGTAAGGGGCAACACTGAAGCTTTCTTT.

As regards this clone: A read error may produce the germline difference seen at one junction end. V usage is TRBV7-7 and J usage is TRBJ2-2; possible D gene TRBD1, 7 bases. There are 15 residues in the CDR3. Germline CDR1 reads SSHAT; CDR2 reads FNYEAQ (reference sequence). Here the CDR3 reads CASRRDSVNTGELFF. The DNA of the CDR3 is TGTGCTAGCAGGCGGGACAGCGTAAACACCGGGGAGCTGTTTTTT.

Only one count was recorded for this clone. The chain has TRBV7-3 and TRBJ1-4; D call uncertain. The CDR3 consists of 13 residues. Between the trimmed V and J ends, which lost 0 bases and 8 bases, there was a span of 7 bases. Germline V gene sequence: CDR1 SGHTA, CDR2 FQGTGA. This CDR3 reads CASSLTAGEKLFF. The CDR3 DNA follows: TGTGCCAGCAGCTTAACCGCGGGCGAAAAACTGTTTTTT.

The CDR3 loop is CASSLFSATNEKLFF. CDR3 DNA sequence: TGCGCCAGCAGCTTATTTAGCGCAACTAATGAAAAACTGTTTTTT. This sequence joins TRBV5-1 and TRBJ1-4; no reliable D call. Per germline, CDR1 SGHRS and CDR2 YFSETQ. With 2 bases removed from V and 0 bases from J, the gap between germline ends came to 8 bases. The CDR3 covers 15 residues.

The chain combines TRBV4-1 with TRBJ2-7; possible D gene TRBD1, 6 bases. The CDR3 has 14 residues. Germline-derived CDR1 and CDR2 are MGHRA and YSYEKL. V was shortened by 3 bases and J by 0 bases, with 9 bases between the two germline ends. Here the CDR3 reads CASSQQGFSYEQYF. The CDR3 DNA follows: TGCGCCAGCAGCCAGCAGGGGTTCTCCTACGAGCAGTACTTC.

V usage is TRBV9 and J usage is TRBJ2-3; 7 bases line up with TRBD2. Germline V gene sequence: CDR1 SGDLS, CDR2 YYNGEE. The trim removed 0 bases at V and 1 base at J, leaving 5 bases unmatched. CDR3 size: 16 residues. In DNA form, the CDR3 reads TGTGCCAGCAGCGTAGGGGAGGGGTCTGGCACAGATACGCAGTATTTT. It encodes CASSVGEGSGTDTQYF.

This chain connects TRBV27 to TRBJ2-3; D call uncertain. V lost 2 bases to trimming and J lost 2 bases, with 8 bases between them. Germline V CDR1 and CDR2: MNHEY, SMNVEV (reference sequence). This CDR3 is built from 14 residues. This CDR3 reads CASSLQVPTDTQYF. Written as DNA, the CDR3 is TGTGCCAGCAGTTTACAGGTCCCCACAGATACGCAGTATTTT.

The V call is TRBV5-1, the J call TRBJ1-6; D perhaps matches TRBD1 (6 bases). CDR1 is SGHRS and CDR2 is YFSETQ in the germline V gene. V lost 0 bases and J 9 bases, leaving 13 bases between the germline ends. CDR3 length equals 15 residues. The CDR3 sequence is CASSLDDNRVSPLHF. In nucleotides, the CDR3 is TGCGCCAGCAGCTTGGATGACAACAGGGTTTCACCCCTCCACTTT.

This sequence joins TRBV6-5 and TRBJ1-1; TRBD1 is a possible D gene (5 bases). Germline lookup yields CDR1 MNHEY and CDR2 SVGAGI. This CDR3 spans 13 amino acids. V was pared by 6 bases and J by 0 bases, with 8 bases between. CDR3 protein: CASRGHLNTEAFF. The CDR3 bases are TGTGCCAGCAGAGGACACCTGAACACTGAAGCTTTCTTT.

This clone was observed a single time. V usage is TRBV6-5 and J usage is TRBJ2-7; D is possibly TRBD2 (6 bases). The CDR3 runs to 14 residues. From germline, CDR1 is MNHEY and CDR2 SVGAGI. Trimming stripped 8 bases from V and 2 bases from J, with 16 bases between. The CDR3, as DNA: TGTGCCAGCCATGGGCGGGACTCCCCCTACGAGCAGTACTTC. Translating gives CASHGRDSPYEQYF.

The CDR3 region has the DNA TGCGCCAGCAGCCCTCGTGACAGCGGGGGGGAGACCCAGTACTTC. Its translation is CASSPRDSGGETQYF. The chain combines TRBV5-1 with TRBJ2-5, with 9 bases lining up with TRBD2. Trimming at V came to 4 bases and at J to 5 bases, leaving 9 bases not matched to a gene. CDR1 and CDR2 (germline): SGHRS, YFSETQ. This CDR3 has 15 amino acids.

The chain carries TRBV5-8 and TRBJ1-5; D uncertain. The CDR3 extends over 14 amino acids. CDR1 and CDR2 (germline): SGHTS, YDEGEE. V was cut by 3 bases and J by 3 bases, with 10 bases left in between. The CDR3 reads CASSWRGNNQPQHF. DNA for the CDR3: TGTGCCAGCAGCTGGAGAGGGAACAATCAGCCCCAGCATTTT.

The chain couples TRBV2 to TRBJ2-7; D is uncertain. V lost 3 bases and J 2 bases, leaving 11 bases between the germline ends. CDR1 SNHLY and CDR2 FYNNEI come from the germline V gene. The CDR3 is 14 residues long. The DNA of the CDR3 is TGTGCCAGCAGTGACTGGCGGTACCCCTACGAGCAGTACTTC. Translated: CASSDWRYPYEQYF.

The CDR3, as DNA: TGTGCCAGCAGCTTGGCCGACAGGCCGAGCTCCTACGAGCAGTACTTC. It encodes CASSLADRPSSYEQYF. The genes are TRBV5-5 and TRBJ2-7, with a tentative D call TRBD1 (6 bases). This CDR3 has 16 residues. Trimming removed 0 bases from V and 0 bases from J, with 13 bases in between. Germline loops: CDR1 SGHKS, CDR2 YYEKEE (reference sequence).

This chain uses TRBV27 with TRBJ2-3, with 8 nucleotides matching TRBD1. The V gene's germline CDR1 is MNHEY and CDR2 SMNVEV (reference sequence). This CDR3 has 15 residues. The junction had 4 bases not matched to a gene; V was cut back by 5 bases and J by 0 bases. In nucleotides, the CDR3 is TGTGCCAGCAGTCCCCGGACAGGGAGCACAGATACGCAGTATTTT. It encodes CASSPRTGSTDTQYF.

This clone occurred once. V gene TRBV5-4 combines with J gene TRBJ2-7, with 10 bases that match TRBD1. CDR1 and CDR2 (germline): SGHNT, YYREEE (reference sequence). The trim removed 4 bases at V and 4 bases at J, leaving 5 bases unmatched. The CDR3 runs 14 residues. For the CDR3, the DNA is TGTGCCAGCAGCCGACAGGGGGCTGAGTACGAGCAGTACTTC. This sequence encodes CASSRQGAEYEQYF.

This chain links TRBV30 with TRBJ1-5; no clear D gene. The germline V and J ends were trimmed by 6 bases and 5 bases, with 17 bases remaining between them. The length of the CDR3 is 14 residues. Germline lookup yields CDR1 GTSNPN and CDR2 SVGIG (reference sequence). This chain's CDR3 is CACQAGRPDQPQHF. The CDR3, as DNA: TGTGCCTGTCAGGCAGGCCGCCCAGATCAGCCCCAGCATTTT.

This chain connects TRBV7-9 to TRBJ1-3; 7 bases map to TRBD1. The CDR3 sequence is 15 residues long. CDR1 is SEHNR and CDR2 is FQNEAQ in the germline V gene (reference sequence). V dropped 5 bases and J dropped 0; count of bases not matched to a gene: 4. CDR3 DNA sequence: TGTGCCAGCAGCATAGACAGGGTCTCTGGAAACACCATATATTTT. It yields the protein CASSIDRVSGNTIYF.

The chain couples TRBV2 to TRBJ1-1; TRBD1 matches at 7 bases. Germline loops: CDR1 SNHLY, CDR2 FYNNEI. V was clipped by 6 bases and J by 6 bases; unmatched bases: 7. This CDR3 contains 13 residues. In nucleotides, the CDR3 is TGTGCCAGCAGATATACAGGGGTGGCTGAAGCTTTCTTT. It is translated as CASRYTGVAEAFF. Drawing the rest from reference TRBV2 and TRBJ1-1, the complete variable domain is EPEVTQTPSHQVTQMGQEVILRCVPISNHLYFYWYRQILGQKVEFLVSFYNNEISEKSEIFDDQFSVERPDGSNFTLKIRSTKLEDSAMYFCASRYTGVAEAFFGQGTRLTVV.

The chain recombines TRBV6-4 with TRBJ1-4; 10 nucleotides agree with TRBD1. The trim removed 3 bases at V and 7 bases at J, leaving 2 bases unmatched. This CDR3 comprises 14 residues. The germline V gene encodes CDR1 MRHNA and CDR2 SNTAGT. For the CDR3, the DNA is TGTGCCAGCAGTGAGACAGGGGGCTTTGAAAAACTGTTTTTT. This codes for CASSETGGFEKLFF.

This chain joins TRBV27 and TRBJ2-1; 11 nucleotides agree with TRBD2. V was clipped by 6 bases and J by 7 bases; unmatched bases: 8. CDR1 and CDR2 from the germline V gene are MNHEY and SMNVEV (reference sequence). This CDR3 is 15 amino acids long. The CDR3 coding sequence is TGTGCCAGCAGCTATAGCGGGGGGGCCGGGAATGAGCAGTTCTTC. Translated, it gives CASSYSGGAGNEQFF.

V usage is TRBV7-9 and J usage is TRBJ1-5; D remains unclear. The CDR3 covers 16 residues. CDR1 and CDR2 (germline): SEHNR, FQNEAQ (reference sequence). The V end lost 1 base, the J end lost 0 bases, and 10 bases lay between the germline ends. DNA of the CDR3: TGTGCCAGCAGCTTAGGTTTCTTAGATAGCAATCAGCCCCAGCATTTT. It encodes CASSLGFLDSNQPQHF. Using reference TRBV7-9 and TRBJ1-5 for the parts outside the CDR3, the full variable domain is DTGVSQNPRHKITKRGQNVTFRCDPISEHNRLYWYRQTLGQGPEFLTYFQNEAQLEKSRLLSDRFSAERPKGSFSTLEIQRTEQGDSAMYLCASSLGFLDSNQPQHFGDGTRLSIL.